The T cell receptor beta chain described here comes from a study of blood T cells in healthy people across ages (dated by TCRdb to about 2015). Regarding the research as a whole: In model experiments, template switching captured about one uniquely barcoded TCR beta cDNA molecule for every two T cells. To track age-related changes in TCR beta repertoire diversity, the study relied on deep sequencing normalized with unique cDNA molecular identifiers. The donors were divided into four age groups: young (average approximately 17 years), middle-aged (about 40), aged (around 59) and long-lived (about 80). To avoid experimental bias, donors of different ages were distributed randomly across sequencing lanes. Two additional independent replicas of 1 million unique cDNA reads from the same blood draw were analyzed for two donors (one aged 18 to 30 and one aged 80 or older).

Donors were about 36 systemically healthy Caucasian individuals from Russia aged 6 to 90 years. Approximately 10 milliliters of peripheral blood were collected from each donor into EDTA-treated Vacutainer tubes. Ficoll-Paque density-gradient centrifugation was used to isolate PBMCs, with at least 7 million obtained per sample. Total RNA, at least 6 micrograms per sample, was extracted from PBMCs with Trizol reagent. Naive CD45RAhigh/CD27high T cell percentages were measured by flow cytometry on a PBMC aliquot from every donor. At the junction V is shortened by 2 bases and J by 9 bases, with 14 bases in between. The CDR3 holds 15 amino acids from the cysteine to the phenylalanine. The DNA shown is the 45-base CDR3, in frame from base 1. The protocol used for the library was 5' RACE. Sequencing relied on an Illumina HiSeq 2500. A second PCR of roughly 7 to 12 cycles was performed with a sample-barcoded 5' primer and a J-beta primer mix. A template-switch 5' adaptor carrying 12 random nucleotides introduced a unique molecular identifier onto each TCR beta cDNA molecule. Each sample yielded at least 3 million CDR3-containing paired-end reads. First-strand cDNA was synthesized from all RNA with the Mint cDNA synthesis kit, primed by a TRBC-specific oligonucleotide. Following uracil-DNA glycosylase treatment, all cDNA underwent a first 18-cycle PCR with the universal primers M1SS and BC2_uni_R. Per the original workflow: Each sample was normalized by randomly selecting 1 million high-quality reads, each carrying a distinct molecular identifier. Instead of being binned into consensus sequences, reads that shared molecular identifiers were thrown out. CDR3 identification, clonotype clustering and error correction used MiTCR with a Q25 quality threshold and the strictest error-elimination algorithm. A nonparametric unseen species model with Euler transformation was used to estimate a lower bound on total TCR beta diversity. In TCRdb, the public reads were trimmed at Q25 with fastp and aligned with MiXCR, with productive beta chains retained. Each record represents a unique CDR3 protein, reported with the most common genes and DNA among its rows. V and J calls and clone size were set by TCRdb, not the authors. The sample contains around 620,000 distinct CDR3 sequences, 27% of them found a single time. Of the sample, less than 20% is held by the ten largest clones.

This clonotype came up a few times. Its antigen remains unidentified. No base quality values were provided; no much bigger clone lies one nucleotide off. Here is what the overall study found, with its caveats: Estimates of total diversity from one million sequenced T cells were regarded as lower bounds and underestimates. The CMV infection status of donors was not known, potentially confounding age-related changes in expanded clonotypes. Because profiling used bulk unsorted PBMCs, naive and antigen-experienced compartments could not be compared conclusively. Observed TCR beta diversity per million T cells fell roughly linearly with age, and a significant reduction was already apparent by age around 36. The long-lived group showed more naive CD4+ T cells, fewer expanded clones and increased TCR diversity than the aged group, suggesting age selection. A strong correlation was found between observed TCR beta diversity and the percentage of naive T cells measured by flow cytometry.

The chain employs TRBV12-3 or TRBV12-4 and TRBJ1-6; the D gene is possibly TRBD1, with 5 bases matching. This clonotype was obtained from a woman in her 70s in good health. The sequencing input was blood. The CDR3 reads CASSLLGGFGSPLHF. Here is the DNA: TGTGCCAGCAGTTTACTCGGGGGTTTTGGTTCACCCCTCCACTTT.